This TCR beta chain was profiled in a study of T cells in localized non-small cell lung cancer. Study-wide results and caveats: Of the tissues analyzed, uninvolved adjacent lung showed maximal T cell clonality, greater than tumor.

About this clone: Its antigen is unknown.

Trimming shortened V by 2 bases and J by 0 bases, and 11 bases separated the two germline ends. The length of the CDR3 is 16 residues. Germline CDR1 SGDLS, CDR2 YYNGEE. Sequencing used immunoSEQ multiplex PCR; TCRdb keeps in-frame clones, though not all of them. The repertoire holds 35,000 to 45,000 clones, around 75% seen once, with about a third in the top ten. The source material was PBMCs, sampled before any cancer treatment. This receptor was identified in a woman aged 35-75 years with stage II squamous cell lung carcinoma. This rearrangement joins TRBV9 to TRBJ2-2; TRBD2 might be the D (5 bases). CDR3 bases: TGTGCCAGCAGCGTGACGGGGTCAACGAACACCGGGGAGCTGTTTTTT. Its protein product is CASSVTGSTNTGELFF.